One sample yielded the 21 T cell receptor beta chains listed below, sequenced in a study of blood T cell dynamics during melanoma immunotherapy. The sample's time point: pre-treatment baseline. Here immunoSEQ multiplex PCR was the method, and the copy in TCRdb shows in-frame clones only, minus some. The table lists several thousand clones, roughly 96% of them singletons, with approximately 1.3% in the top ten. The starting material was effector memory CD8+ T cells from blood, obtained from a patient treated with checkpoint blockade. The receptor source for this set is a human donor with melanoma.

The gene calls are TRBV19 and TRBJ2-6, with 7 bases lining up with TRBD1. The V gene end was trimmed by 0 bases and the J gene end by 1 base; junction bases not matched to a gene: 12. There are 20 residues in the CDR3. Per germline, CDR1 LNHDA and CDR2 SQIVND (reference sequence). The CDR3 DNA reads TGTGCCAGTAGTATAGATCTATTACGGGACAGCCTGTCTGGGGCCAACGTCCTGACTTTC. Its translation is CASSIDLLRDSLSGANVLTF.

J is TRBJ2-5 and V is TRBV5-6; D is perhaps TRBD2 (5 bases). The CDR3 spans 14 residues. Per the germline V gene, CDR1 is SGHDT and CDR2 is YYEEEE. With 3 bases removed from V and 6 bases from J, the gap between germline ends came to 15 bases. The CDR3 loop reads CASSSDSIQKTQYF. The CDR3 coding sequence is TGTGCCAGCAGCTCGGACTCAATTCAGAAGACCCAGTACTTC.

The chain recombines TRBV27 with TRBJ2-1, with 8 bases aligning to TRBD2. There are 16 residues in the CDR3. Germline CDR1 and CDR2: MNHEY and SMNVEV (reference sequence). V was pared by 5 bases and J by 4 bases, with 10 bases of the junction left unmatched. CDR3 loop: CASSASAGETYNEQFF. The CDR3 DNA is TGTGCCAGCAGTGCATCAGCGGGAGAAACTTACAATGAGCAGTTCTTC.

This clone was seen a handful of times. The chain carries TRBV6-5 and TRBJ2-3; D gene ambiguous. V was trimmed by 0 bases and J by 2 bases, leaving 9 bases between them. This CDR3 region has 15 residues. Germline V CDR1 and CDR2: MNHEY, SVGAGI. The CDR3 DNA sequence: TGTGCCAGCAGTTACTCGGCCAGCTCCACAGATACGCAGTATTTT. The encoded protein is CASSYSASSTDTQYF.

CDR3 amino acids: CATSSLASNTEAFF. DNA of the CDR3: TGTGCCACCAGCTCCTTAGCGTCCAACACTGAAGCTTTCTTT. The chain couples TRBV15 to TRBJ1-1; D not resolved. CDR1 and CDR2 (germline): LNHNV, YYDKDF (reference sequence). CDR3 size: 14 residues. V was trimmed by 5 bases and J by 2 bases, leaving 12 bases between them.

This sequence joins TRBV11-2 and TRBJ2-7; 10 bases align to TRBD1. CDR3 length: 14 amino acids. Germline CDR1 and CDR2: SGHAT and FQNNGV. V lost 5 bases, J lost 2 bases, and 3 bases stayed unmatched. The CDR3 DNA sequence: TGTGCCAGCAGCAGGGGACAGGGGACCTACGAGCAGTACTTC. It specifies CASSRGQGTYEQYF.

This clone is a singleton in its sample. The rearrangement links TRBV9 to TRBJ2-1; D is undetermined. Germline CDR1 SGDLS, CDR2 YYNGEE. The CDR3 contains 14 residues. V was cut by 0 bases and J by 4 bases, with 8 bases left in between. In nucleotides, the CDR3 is TGTGCCAGCAGCGTAGAATCCCCATACAATGAGCAGTTCTTC. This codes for CASSVESPYNEQFF.

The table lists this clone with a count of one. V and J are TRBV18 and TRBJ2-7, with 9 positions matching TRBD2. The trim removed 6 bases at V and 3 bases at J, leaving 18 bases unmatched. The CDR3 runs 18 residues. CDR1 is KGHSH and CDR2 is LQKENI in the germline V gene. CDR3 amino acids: CASSIAIPASGIGYEQYF. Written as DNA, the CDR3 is TGTGCCAGCTCGATCGCGATTCCGGCTAGCGGGATAGGCTACGAGCAGTACTTC.

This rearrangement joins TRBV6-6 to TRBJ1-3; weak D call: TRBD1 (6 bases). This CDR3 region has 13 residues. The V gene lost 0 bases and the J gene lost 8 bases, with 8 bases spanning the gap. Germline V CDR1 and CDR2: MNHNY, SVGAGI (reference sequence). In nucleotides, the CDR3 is TGTGCCAGCAGTTACTCGGGGGGGCACACCATATATTTT. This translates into CASSYSGGHTIYF.

CDR3 sequence (DNA): TGTGCCAGCAGCGGACTAGCGAGACTGAGCACAGATACGCAGTATTTT. Residues: CASSGLARLSTDTQYF. The chain is built from TRBV9 and TRBJ2-3, with TRBD2 identical over 8 bases. The CDR3 is 16 amino acids. V shed 3 bases and J 0 bases; nucleotides not matched to a gene: 6. Germline CDR1 and CDR2: SGDLS and YYNGEE.

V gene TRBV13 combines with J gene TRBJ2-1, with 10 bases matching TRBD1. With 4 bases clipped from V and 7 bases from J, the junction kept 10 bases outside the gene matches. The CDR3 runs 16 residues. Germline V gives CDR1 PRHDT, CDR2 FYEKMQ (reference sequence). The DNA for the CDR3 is TGTGCCAGCAGCTCCCTGTGGGGGGACAGGGGTAATGAGCAGTTCTTC. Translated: CASSSLWGDRGNEQFF.

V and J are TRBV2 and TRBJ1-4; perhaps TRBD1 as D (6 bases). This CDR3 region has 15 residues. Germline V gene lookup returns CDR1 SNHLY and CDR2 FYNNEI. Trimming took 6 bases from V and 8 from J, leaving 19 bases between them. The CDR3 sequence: CASREPWGAGEKLFF. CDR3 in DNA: TGTGCCAGCAGGGAACCCTGGGGGGCTGGGGAAAAACTGTTTTTT.

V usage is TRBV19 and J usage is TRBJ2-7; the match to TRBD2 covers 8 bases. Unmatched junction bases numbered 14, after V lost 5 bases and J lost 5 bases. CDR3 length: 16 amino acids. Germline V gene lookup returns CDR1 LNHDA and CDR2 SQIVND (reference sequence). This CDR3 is CASSSGTGRVENEQYF. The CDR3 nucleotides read TGTGCCAGTAGTTCCGGGACCGGGAGGGTTGAAAACGAGCAGTACTTC.

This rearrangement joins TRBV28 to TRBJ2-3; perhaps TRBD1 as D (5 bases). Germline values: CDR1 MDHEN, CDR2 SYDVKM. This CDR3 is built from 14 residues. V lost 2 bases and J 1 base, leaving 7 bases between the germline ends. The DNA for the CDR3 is TGTGCCAGCAGTTTAGTAGGGGGCACAGATACGCAGTATTTT. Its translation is CASSLVGGTDTQYF.

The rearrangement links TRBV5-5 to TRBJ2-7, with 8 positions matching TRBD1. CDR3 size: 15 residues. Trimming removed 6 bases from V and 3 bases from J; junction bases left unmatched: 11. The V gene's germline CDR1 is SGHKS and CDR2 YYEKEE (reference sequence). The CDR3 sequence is CASNSMTGDFYEQYF. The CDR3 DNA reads TGTGCCAGCAACTCCATGACAGGGGACTTCTACGAGCAGTACTTC.

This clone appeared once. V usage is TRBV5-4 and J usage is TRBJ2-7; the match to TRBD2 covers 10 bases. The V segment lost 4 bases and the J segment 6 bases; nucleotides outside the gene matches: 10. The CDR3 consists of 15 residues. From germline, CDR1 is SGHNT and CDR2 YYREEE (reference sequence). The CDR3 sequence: CASSEGLADPFEQYF. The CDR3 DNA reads TGTGCCAGCAGCGAAGGACTAGCGGACCCCTTCGAGCAGTACTTC.

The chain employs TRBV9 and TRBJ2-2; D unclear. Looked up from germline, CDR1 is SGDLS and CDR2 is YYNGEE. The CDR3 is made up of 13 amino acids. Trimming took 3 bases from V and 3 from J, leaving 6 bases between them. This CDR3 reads CASSESDTGELFF. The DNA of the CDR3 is TGTGCCAGCAGCGAGAGCGACACCGGGGAGCTGTTTTTT.

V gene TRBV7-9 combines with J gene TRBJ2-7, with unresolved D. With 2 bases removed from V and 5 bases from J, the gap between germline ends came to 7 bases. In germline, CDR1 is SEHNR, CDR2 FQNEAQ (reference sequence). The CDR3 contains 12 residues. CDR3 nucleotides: TGTGCCAGCAGCTTAAGGTCGGACGAGCAGTACTTC. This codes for CASSLRSDEQYF.

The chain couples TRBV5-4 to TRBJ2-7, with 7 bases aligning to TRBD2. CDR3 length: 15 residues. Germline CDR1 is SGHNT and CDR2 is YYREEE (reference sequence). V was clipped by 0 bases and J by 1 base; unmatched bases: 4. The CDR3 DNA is TGTGCCAGCAGCTTGGGAGGGAGGGCGTCCTACGAGCAGTACTTC. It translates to CASSLGGRASYEQYF.

The CDR3 DNA reads as TGTGCCAGCAGTTTTGGTGAGATAGGGACCAGGGTCGAGCAGTACTTC. Protein product: CASSFGEIGTRVEQYF. This chain joins TRBV28 and TRBJ2-7; D tentatively reads TRBD1 or TRBD2 (5 bases each). V gave up 3 bases and J gave up 6 bases, with 21 bases separating them. This CDR3 is 16 amino acids long. Germline V gives CDR1 MDHEN, CDR2 SYDVKM.

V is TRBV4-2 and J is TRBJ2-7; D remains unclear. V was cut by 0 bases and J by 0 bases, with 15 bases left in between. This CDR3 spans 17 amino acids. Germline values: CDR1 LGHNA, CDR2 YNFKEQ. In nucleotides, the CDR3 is TGTGCCAGCAGCCAAGATTTCAGGACCGCAACCTCCTACGAGCAGTACTTC. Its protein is CASSQDFRTATSYEQYF.